This T cell receptor (beta chain) was obtained from a study of T-cell memory formation after mild COVID-19. TCRdb reprocessed the 5' RACE reads with MiXCR, giving one entry per CDR3 protein. The repertoire consists of fewer than 550,000 distinct CDR3 sequences, with 20% occurring once and the leading ten covering more than 8%. As concerns this clonotype: Its antigen is unidentified.

Findings and caveats of the study: The study found contracting CD4+ clones mainly in CM and EM and contracting CD8+ clones in EMRA. Contracting clones from day 15 to 85 had balanced CD4/CD8; later expanders favoured CD4+.

Germline assignment: CDR1 LGHNA and CDR2 YNFKEQ. CDR3 length: 15 residues. The junction had 6 bases not matched to a gene; V was cut back by 1 base and J by 6 bases. The chain recombines TRBV4-2 with TRBJ2-1; 7 bases match TRBD1. Input material: PBMCs or a T cell subset sorted from them (not recorded which). The source is an adult woman who had mild COVID-19 (a few samples of this study predate the infection). Cell type and time point are not known. This CDR3 reads CASSQAWDRRNEQFF. For the CDR3, the DNA is TGTGCCAGCAGCCAAGCGTGGGACAGACGCAATGAGCAGTTCTTC.